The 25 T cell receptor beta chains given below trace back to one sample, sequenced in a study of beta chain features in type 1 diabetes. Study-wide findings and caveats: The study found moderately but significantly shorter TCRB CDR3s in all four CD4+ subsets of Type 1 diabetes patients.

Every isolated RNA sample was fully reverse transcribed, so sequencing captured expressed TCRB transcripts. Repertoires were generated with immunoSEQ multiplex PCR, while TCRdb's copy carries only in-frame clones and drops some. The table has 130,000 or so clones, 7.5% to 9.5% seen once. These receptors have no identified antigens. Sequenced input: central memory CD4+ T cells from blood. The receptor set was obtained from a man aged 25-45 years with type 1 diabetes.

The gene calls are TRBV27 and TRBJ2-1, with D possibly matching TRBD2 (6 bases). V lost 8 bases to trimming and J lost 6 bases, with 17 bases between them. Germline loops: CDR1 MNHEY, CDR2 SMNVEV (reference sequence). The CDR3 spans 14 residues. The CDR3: CASGEASVVNEQFF. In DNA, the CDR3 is TGTGCCAGCGGGGAAGCTAGCGTGGTCAATGAGCAGTTCTTC.

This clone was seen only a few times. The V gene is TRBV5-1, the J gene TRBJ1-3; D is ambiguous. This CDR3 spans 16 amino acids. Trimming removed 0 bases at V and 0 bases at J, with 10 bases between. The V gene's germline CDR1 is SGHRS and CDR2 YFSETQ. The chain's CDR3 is CASSLAKGGSGNTIYF. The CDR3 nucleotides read TGCGCCAGCAGCTTGGCCAAAGGAGGCTCTGGAAACACCATATATTTT.

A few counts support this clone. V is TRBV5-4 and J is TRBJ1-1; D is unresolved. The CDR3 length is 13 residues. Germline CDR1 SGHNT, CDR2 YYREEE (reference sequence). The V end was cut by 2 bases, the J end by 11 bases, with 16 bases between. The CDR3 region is CASSFFGTVSAFF. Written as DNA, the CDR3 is TGTGCCAGCAGCTTTTTCGGTACTGTGAGTGCTTTCTTT. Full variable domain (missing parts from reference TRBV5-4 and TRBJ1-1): ETGVTQSPTHLIKTRGQQVTLRCSSQSGHNTVSWYQQALGQGPQFIFQYYREEENGRGNFPPRFSGLQFPNYSSELNVNALELDDSALYLCASSFFGTVSAFFGQGTRLTVV.

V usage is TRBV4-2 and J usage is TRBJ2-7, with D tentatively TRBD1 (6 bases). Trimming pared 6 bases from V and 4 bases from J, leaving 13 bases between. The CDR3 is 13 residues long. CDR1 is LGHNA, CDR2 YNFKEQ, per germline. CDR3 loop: CASSRLQGYEQYF. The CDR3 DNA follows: TGTGCCAGCAGTCGATTACAGGGTTACGAGCAGTACTTC.

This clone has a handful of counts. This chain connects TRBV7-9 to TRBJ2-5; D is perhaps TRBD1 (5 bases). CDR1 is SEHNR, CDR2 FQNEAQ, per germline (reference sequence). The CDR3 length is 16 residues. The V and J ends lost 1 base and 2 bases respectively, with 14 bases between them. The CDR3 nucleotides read TGTGCCAGCAGCTTAGAGGCAGGGATGGGACAAGAGACCCAGTACTTC. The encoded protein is CASSLEAGMGQETQYF.

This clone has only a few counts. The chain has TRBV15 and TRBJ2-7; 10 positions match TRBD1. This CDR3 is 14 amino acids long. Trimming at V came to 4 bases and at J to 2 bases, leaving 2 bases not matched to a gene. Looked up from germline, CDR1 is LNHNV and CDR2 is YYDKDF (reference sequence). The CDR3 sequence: CATSIDRGPYEQYF. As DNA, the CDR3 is TGTGCCACCAGCATCGACAGGGGGCCCTACGAGCAGTACTTC.

The CDR3 here is CASSQGEGTSSSYEQYF. CDR3 in DNA: TGTGCCAGCAGCCAAGGTGAAGGGACTAGCTCCTCCTACGAGCAGTACTTC. This chain joins TRBV4-2 and TRBJ2-7; TRBD2 matches 9 bases. Germline V lookup: CDR1 LGHNA, CDR2 YNFKEQ. The CDR3 runs 17 residues. V was clipped by 1 base and J by 0 bases; unmatched bases: 7.

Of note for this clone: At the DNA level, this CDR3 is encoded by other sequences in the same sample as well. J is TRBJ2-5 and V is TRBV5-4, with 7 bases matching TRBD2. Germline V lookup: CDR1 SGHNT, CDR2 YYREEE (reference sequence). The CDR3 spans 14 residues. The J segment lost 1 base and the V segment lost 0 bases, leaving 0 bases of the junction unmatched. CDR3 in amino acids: CASSLGLAQETQYF. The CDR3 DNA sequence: TGTGCCAGCAGCTTGGGACTAGCCCAAGAGACCCAGTACTTC.

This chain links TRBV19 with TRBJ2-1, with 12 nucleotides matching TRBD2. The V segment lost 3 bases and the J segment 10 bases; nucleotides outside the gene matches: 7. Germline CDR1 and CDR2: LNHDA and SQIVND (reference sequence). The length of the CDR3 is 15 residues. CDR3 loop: CASSILTSGGREQFF. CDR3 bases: TGTGCCAGTAGTATCCTTACTAGCGGGGGGAGAGAGCAGTTCTTC. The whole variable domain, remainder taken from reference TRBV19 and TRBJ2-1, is DGGITQSPKYLFRKEGQNVTLSCEQNLNHDAMYWYRQDPGQGLRLIYYSQIVNDFQKGDIAEGYSVSREKKESFPLTVTSAQKNPTAFYLCASSILTSGGREQFFGPGTRLTVL.

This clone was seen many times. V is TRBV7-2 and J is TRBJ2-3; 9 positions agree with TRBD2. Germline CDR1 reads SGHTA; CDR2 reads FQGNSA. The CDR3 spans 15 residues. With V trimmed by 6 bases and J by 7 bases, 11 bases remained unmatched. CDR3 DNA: TGTGCCAGCAGATTTGCGGGGGGGCCGGGCAATACGCAGTATTTT. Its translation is CASRFAGGPGNTQYF.

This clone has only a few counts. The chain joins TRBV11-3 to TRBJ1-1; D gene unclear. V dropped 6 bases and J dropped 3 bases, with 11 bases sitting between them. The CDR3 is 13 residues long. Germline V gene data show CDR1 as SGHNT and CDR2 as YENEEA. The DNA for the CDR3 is TGTGCCAGCAGTAACGGGGTCGACACTGAAGCTTTCTTT. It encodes CASSNGVDTEAFF.

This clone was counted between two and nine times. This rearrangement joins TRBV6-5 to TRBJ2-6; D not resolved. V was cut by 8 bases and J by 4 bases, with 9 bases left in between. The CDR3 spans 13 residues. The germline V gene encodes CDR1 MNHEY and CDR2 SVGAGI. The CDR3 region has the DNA TGTGCCAGCTCTTTCCCCGGGGCCAACGTCCTGACTTTC. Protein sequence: CASSFPGANVLTF.

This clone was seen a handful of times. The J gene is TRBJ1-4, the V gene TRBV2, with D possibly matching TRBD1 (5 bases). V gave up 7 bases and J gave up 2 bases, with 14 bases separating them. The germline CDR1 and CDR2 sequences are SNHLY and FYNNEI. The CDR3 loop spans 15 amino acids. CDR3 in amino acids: CASTLGAGTNEKLFF. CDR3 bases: TGTGCCAGCACCCTGGGTGCAGGGACTAATGAAAAACTGTTTTTT.

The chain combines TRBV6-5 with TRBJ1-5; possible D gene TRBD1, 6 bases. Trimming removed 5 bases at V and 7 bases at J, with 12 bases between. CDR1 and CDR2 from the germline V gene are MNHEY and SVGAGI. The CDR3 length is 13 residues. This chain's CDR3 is CASSVGQPQPQHF. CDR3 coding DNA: TGTGCCAGCAGTGTCGGACAGCCGCAGCCCCAGCATTTT.

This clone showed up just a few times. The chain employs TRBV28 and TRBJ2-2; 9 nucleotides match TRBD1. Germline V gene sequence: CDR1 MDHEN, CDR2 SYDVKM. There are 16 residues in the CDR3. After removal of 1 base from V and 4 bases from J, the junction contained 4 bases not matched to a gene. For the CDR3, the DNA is TGTGCCAGCAGTTTATTAGGACAGGGGCTCACCGGGGAGCTGTTTTTT. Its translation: CASSLLGQGLTGELFF.

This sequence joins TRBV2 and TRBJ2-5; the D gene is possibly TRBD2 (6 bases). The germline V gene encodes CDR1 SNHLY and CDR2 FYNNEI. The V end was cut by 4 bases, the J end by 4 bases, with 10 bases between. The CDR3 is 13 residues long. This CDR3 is CASSAGLGETQYF. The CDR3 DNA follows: TGTGCCAGCAGTGCGGGACTCGGAGAGACCCAGTACTTC.

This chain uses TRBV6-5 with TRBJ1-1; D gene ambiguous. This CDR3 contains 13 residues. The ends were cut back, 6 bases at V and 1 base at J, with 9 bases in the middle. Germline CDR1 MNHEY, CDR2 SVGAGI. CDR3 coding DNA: TGTGCCAGCAGCGTTCTAGGGAACACTGAAGCTTTCTTT. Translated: CASSVLGNTEAFF.

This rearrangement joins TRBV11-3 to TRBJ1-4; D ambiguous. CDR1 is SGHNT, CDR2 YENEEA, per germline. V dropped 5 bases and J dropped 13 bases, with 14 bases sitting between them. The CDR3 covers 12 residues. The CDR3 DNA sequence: TGTGCCAGCAGCATCCCAGCCGGAGGACTGTTTTTT. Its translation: CASSIPAGGLFF.

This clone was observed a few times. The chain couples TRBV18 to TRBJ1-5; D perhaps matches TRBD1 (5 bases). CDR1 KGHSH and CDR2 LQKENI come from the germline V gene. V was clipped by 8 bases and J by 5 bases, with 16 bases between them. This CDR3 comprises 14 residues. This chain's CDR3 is CASAREGRYQPQHF. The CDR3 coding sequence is TGTGCCAGCGCCAGGGAAGGACGTTATCAGCCCCAGCATTTT.

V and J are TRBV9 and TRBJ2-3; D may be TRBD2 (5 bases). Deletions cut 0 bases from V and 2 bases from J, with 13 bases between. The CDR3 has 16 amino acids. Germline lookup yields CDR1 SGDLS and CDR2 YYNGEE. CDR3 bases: TGTGCCAGCAGCGTAGGGTCTAGCCTATACACAGATACGCAGTATTTT. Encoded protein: CASSVGSSLYTDTQYF.

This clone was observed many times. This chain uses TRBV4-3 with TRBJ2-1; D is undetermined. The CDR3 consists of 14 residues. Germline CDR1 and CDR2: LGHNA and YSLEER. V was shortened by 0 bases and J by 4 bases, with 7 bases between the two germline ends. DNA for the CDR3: TGCGCCAGCAGCCAAGACACATCTTACAATGAGCAGTTCTTC. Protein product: CASSQDTSYNEQFF.

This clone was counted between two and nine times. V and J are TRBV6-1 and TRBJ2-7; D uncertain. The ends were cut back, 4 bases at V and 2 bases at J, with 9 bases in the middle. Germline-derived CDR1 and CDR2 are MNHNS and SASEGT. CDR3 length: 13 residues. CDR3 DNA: TGTGCCAGCAGTGTTGCAGATGCCTACGAGCAGTACTTC. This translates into CASSVADAYEQYF.

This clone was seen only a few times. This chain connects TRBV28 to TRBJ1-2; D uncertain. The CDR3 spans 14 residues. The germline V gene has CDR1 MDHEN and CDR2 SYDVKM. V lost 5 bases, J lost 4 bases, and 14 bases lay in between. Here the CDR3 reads CASSITNSPYGYTF. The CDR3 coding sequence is TGTGCCAGCAGTATTACTAATTCCCCCTATGGCTACACCTTC.

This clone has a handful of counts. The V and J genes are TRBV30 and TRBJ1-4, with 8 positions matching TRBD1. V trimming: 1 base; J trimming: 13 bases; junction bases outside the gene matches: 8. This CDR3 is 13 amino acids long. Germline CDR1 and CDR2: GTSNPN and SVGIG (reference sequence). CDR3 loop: CAWSEQGEMRLFF. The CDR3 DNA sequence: TGTGCCTGGAGTGAACAGGGGGAGATGAGACTGTTTTTT.

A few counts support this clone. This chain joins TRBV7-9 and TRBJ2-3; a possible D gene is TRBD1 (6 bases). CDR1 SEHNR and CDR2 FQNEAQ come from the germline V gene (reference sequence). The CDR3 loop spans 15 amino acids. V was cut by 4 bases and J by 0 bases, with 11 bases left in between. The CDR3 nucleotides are TGTGCCAGCAGCTCGAGGGGGATGAGCACAGATACGCAGTATTTT. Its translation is CASSSRGMSTDTQYF.